Listed here are 13 T cell receptor beta chains from one sample, sequenced in a study of blood T cell repertoires in COVID-19. Using immunoSEQ multiplex PCR, the repertoire was profiled, and TCRdb retains in-frame clones only, with some absent. Of more than 75,000 clones listed, roughly 80% are singletons. The sequenced sample consisted of peripheral blood. The receptor source for this set is a woman of 80 years or more with active or convalescent COVID-19.

The CDR3 DNA follows: TGTGCCAGCAGCTGGGGGACAGGCGTCGCAGATACGCAGTATTTT. Protein: CASSWGTGVADTQYF. The V gene is TRBV7-6, the J gene TRBJ2-3; TRBD1 matches at 8 bases. J gave up 4 bases and V 4 bases, and 7 bases lay outside the gene matches. The CDR3 loop spans 15 amino acids. From germline, CDR1 is SGHVS and CDR2 FNYEAQ.

This chain joins TRBV5-5 and TRBJ1-5; 7 nucleotides align to TRBD1. Germline V gene lookup returns CDR1 SGHKS and CDR2 YYEKEE (reference sequence). Trimming cost V 3 bases and J 4 bases; bases outside gene matches: 4. This CDR3 comprises 14 residues. This CDR3 is CASSSSGGNQPQHF. The CDR3, as DNA: TGTGCCAGCAGCTCGTCAGGGGGAAATCAGCCCCAGCATTTT.

V and J are TRBV7-2 and TRBJ2-3; 9 bases line up with TRBD1. The V gene end was trimmed by 4 bases and the J gene end by 7 bases; junction bases not matched to a gene: 6. CDR3 length equals 14 residues. The germline CDR1 and CDR2 sequences are SGHTA and FQGNSA. CDR3 nucleotide sequence: TGTGCCAGCAGCTCCGGACAGGGGAGGCATACGCAGTATTTT. It codes for CASSSGQGRHTQYF.

The chain is built from TRBV28 and TRBJ2-5; 10 bases agree with TRBD2. CDR3 size: 17 residues. Looked up from germline, CDR1 is MDHEN and CDR2 is SYDVKM. Trimming removed 6 bases from V and 2 bases from J; junction bases left unmatched: 12. The CDR3 coding sequence is TGTGCCAGCAGCAAAGCGGTAGCGGGAGGATTGCAAGAGACCCAGTACTTC. The encoded protein is CASSKAVAGGLQETQYF.

This clone came up a few times. V is TRBV2 and J is TRBJ2-7; 11 positions agree with TRBD1. Germline values: CDR1 SNHLY, CDR2 FYNNEI. The CDR3 runs to 13 residues. The CDR3 DNA reads TGTGTCTGGGGGGGACAGGGGGACTACGAGCAGTACTTC. This sequence encodes CVWGGQGDYEQYF.

The chain recombines TRBV7-9 with TRBJ2-5; 7 bases are a match to TRBD2. V dropped 7 bases and J dropped 5; count of bases not matched to a gene: 7. CDR1 SEHNR and CDR2 FQNEAQ come from the germline V gene (reference sequence). The CDR3 spans 13 residues. CDR3 in amino acids: CASTTGGGETQYF. CDR3 in DNA: TGTGCCAGCACAACGGGGGGTGGTGAGACCCAGTACTTC.

The J gene is TRBJ1-2, the V gene TRBV27, with TRBD1 matching 7 bases. The trim removed 6 bases at V and 5 bases at J, leaving 9 bases unmatched. The CDR3 has 14 amino acids. The germline V gene encodes CDR1 MNHEY and CDR2 SMNVEV (reference sequence). The CDR3 sequence: CASRTTGAGYGYTF. Written as DNA, the CDR3 is TGTGCCAGCAGGACAACAGGGGCTGGGTATGGCTACACCTTC.

Notes on this clone: Other DNA sequences in the sample encode the same CDR3. The V gene is TRBV30, the J gene TRBJ1-2; 10 bases fit TRBD1. Losses at the gene ends were 7 bases for V and 4 bases for J; bases not matched to a gene: 3. CDR3 size: 12 residues. Germline V gene sequence: CDR1 GTSNPN, CDR2 SVGIG (reference sequence). The CDR3 protein is CALTGGGYGYTF. The CDR3 bases are TGTGCCTTGACAGGGGGCGGCTATGGCTACACCTTC.

J is TRBJ1-2 and V is TRBV5-4; D not resolved. V lost 0 bases, J lost 8 bases, and 8 bases lay in between. This CDR3 contains 12 residues. Germline V CDR1 and CDR2: SGHNT, YYREEE (reference sequence). Here the CDR3 reads CASSLAVEGYTF. As DNA, the CDR3 is TGTGCCAGCAGCTTGGCCGTGGAGGGCTACACCTTC.

The rearrangement links TRBV6-6 to TRBJ1-1, with 8 bases aligning to TRBD1. CDR3 length: 15 residues. V dropped 5 bases and J dropped 0; count of bases not matched to a gene: 5. Germline V gene lookup returns CDR1 MNHNY and CDR2 SVGAGI (reference sequence). CDR3 amino acids: CASSLRQGLNTEAFF. The CDR3 DNA follows: TGTGCCAGCAGTCTACGACAGGGGCTGAACACTGAAGCTTTCTTT.

The J gene is TRBJ1-2, the V gene TRBV19, with TRBD1 matching 12 bases. Germline CDR1 and CDR2: LNHDA and SQIVND (reference sequence). With 9 bases clipped from V and 8 bases from J, the junction kept 13 bases outside the gene matches. CDR3 size: 15 residues. The CDR3 DNA sequence: TGTGCCAGCAGACCACCCGGGACAGGGGGCCTGGGCTACACCTTC. This codes for CASRPPGTGGLGYTF.

V is TRBV14 and J is TRBJ1-4; D gene unclear. Trimming left V 3 bases short and J 8 bases short, with 7 bases between. From germline, CDR1 is SGHDN and CDR2 FVKESK. The CDR3 extends over 12 amino acids. The CDR3 loop reads CASSHPREKLFF. CDR3 coding DNA: TGTGCCAGCAGCCACCCCCGGGAAAAACTGTTTTTT.

J is TRBJ2-7 and V is TRBV6-5; 11 bases map to TRBD1. In germline, CDR1 is MNHEY, CDR2 SVGAGI. The CDR3 spans 15 residues. V was clipped by 2 bases and J by 6 bases; unmatched bases: 6. In DNA, the CDR3 is TGTGCCAGCAGTTACCCCACGGACAGGGGGCGCGAGCAGTACTTC. It yields the protein CASSYPTDRGREQYF.